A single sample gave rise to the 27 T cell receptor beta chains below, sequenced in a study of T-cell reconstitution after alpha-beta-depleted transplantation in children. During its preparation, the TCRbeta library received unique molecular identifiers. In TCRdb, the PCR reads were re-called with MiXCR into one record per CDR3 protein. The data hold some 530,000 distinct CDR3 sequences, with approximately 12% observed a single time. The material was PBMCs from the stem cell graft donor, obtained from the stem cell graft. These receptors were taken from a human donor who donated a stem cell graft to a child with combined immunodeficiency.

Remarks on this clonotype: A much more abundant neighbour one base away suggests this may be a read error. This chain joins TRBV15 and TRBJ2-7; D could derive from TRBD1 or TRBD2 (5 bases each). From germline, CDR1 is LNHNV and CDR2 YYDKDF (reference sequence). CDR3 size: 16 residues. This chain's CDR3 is CATNRLRGAGTYEQYF. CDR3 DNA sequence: TGTGCCACCAACAGACTCCGGGGAGCAGGGACCTACGAGCAGTACTTC.

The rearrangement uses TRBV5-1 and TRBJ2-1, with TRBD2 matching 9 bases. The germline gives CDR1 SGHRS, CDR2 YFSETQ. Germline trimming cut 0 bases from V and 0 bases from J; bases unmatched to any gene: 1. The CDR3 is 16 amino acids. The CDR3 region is CASSLGREGSYNEQFF. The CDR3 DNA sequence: TGCGCCAGCAGCTTGGGGCGGGAGGGCTCCTACAATGAGCAGTTCTTC.

CDR3 amino acids: CASSLVADLRNTEAFF. In DNA form, the CDR3 reads TGCGCCAGCAGCTTGGTGGCAGACCTGAGGAACACTGAAGCTTTCTTT. This rearrangement joins TRBV5-1 to TRBJ1-1; D is unclear. Germline lookup yields CDR1 SGHRS and CDR2 YFSETQ. The V end was cut by 0 bases, the J end by 1 base, with 13 bases between. The CDR3 length is 16 residues.

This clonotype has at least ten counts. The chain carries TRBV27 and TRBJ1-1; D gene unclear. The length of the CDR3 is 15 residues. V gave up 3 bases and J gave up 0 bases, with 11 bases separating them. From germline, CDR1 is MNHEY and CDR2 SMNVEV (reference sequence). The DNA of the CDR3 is TGTGCCAGCAGTTTCGGGCCCGAATTGAACACTGAAGCTTTCTTT. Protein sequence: CASSFGPELNTEAFF.

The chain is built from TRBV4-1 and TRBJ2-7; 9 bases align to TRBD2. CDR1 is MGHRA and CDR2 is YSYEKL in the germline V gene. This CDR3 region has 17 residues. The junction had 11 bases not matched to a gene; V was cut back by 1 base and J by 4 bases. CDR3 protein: CASSQAVGSGGEYEQYF. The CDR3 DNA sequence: TGCGCCAGCAGCCAAGCTGTGGGTAGCGGGGGAGAATACGAGCAGTACTTC.

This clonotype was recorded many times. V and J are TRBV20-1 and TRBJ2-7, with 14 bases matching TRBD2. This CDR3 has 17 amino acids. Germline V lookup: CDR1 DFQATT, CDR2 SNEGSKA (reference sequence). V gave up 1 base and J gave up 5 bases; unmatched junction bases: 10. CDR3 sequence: CSARGLAGGPNVDEQYF. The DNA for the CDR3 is TGCAGTGCTAGAGGACTAGCGGGAGGGCCTAATGTAGACGAGCAGTACTTC.

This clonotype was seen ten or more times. DNA of the CDR3: TGTGCCATCAGTGAACGAATGGTGGGAGGGCCCGGGGATGAGCAGTTCTTC. As protein: CAISERMVGGPGDEQFF. J is TRBJ2-1 and V is TRBV10-3, with 7 bases matching TRBD2. The CDR3 spans 17 residues. Trimming removed 3 bases from V and 8 bases from J; junction bases left unmatched: 16. Germline V lookup: CDR1 ENHRY, CDR2 SYGVKD.

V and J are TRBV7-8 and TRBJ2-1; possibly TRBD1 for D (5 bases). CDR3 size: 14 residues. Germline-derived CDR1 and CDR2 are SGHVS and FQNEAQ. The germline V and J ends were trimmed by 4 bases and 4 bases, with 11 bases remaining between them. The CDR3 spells CASSYGAQYNEQFF. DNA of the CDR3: TGTGCCAGCAGCTATGGGGCGCAATACAATGAGCAGTTCTTC. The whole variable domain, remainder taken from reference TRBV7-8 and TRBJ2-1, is GAGVSQSPRYKVAKRGQDVALRCDPISGHVSLFWYQQALGQGPEFLTYFQNEAQLDKSGLPSDRFFAERPEGSVSTLKIQRTQQEDSAVYLCASSYGAQYNEQFFGPGTRLTVL.

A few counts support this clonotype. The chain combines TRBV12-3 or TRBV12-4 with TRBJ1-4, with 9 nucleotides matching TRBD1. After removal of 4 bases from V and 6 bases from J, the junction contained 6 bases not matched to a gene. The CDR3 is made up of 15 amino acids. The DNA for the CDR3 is TGTGCCAGCAGTTCCTGGACAGGGGTGGATGAAAAACTGTTTTTT. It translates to CASSSWTGVDEKLFF.

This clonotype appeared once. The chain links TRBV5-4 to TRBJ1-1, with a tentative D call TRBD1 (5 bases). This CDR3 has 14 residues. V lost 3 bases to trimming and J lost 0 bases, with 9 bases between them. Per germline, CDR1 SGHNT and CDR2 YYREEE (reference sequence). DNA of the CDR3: TGTGCCAGCAGCTCACAGGTGGTGAACACTGAAGCTTTCTTT. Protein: CASSSQVVNTEAFF.

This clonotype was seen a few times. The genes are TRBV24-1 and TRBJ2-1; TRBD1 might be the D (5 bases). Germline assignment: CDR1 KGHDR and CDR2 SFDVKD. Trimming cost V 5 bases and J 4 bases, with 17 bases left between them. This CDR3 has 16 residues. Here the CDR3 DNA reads TGTGCCACCAGTGGATCAGGGCCTCTTACGTACAATGAGCAGTTCTTC. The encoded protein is CATSGSGPLTYNEQFF.

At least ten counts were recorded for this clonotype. CDR3 residues: CASGLVTGGTGEQFF. As DNA, the CDR3 is TGTGCTAGTGGTTTAGTAACAGGGGGTACTGGTGAGCAGTTCTTC. The chain combines TRBV12-5 with TRBJ2-1; 8 bases line up with TRBD1. After removal of 3 bases from V and 9 bases from J, the junction contained 10 bases not matched to a gene. Germline V lookup: CDR1 LGHNT, CDR2 FRNRAP. The CDR3 runs 15 residues.

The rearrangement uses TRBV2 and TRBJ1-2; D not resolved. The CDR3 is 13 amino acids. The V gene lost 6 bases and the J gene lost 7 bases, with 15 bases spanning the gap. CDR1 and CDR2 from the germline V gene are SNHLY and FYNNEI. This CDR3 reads CASREYGIGGYTF. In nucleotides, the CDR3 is TGTGCCAGCAGGGAATACGGGATCGGTGGCTACACCTTC. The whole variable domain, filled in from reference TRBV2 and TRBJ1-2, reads EPEVTQTPSHQVTQMGQEVILRCVPISNHLYFYWYRQILGQKVEFLVSFYNNEISEKSEIFDDQFSVERPDGSNFTLKIRSTKLEDSAMYFCASREYGIGGYTFGSGTRLTVV.

The chain's CDR3 is CASSRTAKQYF. Written as DNA, the CDR3 is TGTGCCAGCAGTCGGACAGCCAAGCAGTACTTC. The rearrangement joins TRBV6-2 or TRBV6-3 to TRBJ2-7; a weak D match, TRBD1 (6 bases). The germline V gene has CDR1 MNHEY and CDR2 SVGEGT. The CDR3 is 11 amino acids. V lost 5 bases and J lost 8, with 10 bases in between.

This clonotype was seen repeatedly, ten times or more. CDR3 amino acids: CASSLLSHYYEQYF. Here the CDR3 DNA reads TGTGCCAGCAGTTTGCTATCGCACTACTACGAGCAGTACTTC. The chain links TRBV12-3 or TRBV12-4 to TRBJ2-7; D is uncertain. Between the trimmed V and J ends, which lost 3 bases and 3 bases, there was a span of 12 bases. The CDR3 covers 14 residues.

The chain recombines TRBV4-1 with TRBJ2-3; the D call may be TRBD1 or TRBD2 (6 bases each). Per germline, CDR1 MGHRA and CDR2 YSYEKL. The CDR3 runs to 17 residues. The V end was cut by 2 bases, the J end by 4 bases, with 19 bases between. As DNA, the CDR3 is TGCGCCAGCAGCCAACCTCGGGGGCGGGAACCTCCAGATACGCAGTATTTT. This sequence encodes CASSQPRGREPPDTQYF.

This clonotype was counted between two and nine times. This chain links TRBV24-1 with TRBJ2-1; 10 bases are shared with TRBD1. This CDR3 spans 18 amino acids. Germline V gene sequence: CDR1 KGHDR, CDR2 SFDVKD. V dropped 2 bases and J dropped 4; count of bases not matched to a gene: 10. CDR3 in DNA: TGTGCCACCAGTGATTCGATACCGGGACAGGGGCAATACAATGAGCAGTTCTTC. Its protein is CATSDSIPGQGQYNEQFF.

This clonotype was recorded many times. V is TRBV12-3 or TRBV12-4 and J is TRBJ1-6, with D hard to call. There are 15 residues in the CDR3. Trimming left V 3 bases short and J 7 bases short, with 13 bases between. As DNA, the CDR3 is TGTGCCAGCAGTTTGTGGACCCCAGTCAATTCACCCCTCCACTTT. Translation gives CASSLWTPVNSPLHF.

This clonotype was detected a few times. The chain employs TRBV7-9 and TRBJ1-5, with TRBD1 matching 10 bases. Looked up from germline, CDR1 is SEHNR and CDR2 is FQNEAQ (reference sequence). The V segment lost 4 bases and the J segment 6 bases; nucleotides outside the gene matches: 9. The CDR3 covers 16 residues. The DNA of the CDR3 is TGTGCCAGCAGCTCGTCCAGACAGGGGGCTTTTCAGCCCCAGCATTTT. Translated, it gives CASSSSRQGAFQPQHF.

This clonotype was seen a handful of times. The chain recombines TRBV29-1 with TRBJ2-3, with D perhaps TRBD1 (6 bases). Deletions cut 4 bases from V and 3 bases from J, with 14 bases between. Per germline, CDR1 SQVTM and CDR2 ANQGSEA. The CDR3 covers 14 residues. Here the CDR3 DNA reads TGCAGCGTTGTGCGGGCAGGGGTGACAGATACGCAGTATTTT. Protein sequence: CSVVRAGVTDTQYF.

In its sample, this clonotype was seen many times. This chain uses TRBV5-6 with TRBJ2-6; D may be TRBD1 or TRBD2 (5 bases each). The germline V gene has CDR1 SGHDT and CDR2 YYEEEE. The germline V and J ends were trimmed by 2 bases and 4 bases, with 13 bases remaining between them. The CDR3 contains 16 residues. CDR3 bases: TGTGCCAGCAGCTTCGTGGGACCGGGCGGGGCCAACGTCCTGACTTTC. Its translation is CASSFVGPGGANVLTF.

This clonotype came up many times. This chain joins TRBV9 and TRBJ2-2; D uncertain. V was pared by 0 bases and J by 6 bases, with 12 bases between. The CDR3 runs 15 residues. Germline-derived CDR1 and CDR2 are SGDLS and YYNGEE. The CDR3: CASSVDVRSSGELFF. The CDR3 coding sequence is TGTGCCAGCAGCGTAGATGTAAGATCGTCCGGGGAGCTGTTTTTT.

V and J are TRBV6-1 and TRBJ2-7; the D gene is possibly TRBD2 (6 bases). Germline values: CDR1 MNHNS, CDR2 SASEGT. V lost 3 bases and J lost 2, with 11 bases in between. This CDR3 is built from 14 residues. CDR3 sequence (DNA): TGTGCCAGCAGTGACGGCGGGATGCCCTACGAGCAGTACTTC. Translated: CASSDGGMPYEQYF.

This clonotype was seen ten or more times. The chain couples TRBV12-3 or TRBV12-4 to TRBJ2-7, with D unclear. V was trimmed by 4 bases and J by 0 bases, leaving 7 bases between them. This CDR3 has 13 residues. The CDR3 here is CASSSPLSYEQYF. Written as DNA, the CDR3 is TGTGCCAGCAGTTCTCCGCTCTCCTACGAGCAGTACTTC.

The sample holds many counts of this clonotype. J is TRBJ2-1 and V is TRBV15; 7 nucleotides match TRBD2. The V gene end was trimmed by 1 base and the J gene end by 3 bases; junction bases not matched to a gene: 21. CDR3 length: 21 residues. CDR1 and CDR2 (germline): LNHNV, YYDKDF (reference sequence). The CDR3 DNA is TGTGCCACCAGCAGAGGGGGGAAGGGACCCATACGGGGGGTCGACTACAATGAGCAGTTCTTC. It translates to CATSRGGKGPIRGVDYNEQFF.

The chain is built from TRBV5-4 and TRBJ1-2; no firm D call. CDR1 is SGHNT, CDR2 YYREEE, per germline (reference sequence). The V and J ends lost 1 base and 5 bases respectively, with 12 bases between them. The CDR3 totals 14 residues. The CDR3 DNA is TGTGCCAGCAGCTTGTCGGGCCTTAGGTATGGCTACACCTTC. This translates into CASSLSGLRYGYTF.

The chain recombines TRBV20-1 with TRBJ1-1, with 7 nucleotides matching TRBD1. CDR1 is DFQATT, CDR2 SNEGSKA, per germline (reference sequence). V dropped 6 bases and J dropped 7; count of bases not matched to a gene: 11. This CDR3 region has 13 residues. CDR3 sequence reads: CSAPPRDRLEAFF. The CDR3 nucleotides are TGCAGTGCCCCACCCCGGGACAGACTTGAAGCTTTCTTT.